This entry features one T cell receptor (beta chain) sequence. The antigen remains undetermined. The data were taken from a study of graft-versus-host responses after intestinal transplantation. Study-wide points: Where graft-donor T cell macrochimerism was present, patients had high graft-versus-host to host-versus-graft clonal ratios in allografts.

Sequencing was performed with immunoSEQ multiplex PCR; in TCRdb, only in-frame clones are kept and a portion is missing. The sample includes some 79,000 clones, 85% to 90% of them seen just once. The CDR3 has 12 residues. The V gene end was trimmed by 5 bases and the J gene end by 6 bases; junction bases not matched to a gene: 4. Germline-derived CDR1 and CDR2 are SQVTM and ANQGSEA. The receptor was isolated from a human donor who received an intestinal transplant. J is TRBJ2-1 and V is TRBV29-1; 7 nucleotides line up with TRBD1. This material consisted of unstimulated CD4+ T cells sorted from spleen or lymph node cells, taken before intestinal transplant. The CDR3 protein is CSVRQGINEQFF. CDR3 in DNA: TGCAGCGTTAGACAGGGAATCAATGAGCAGTTCTTC.